The T cell receptor beta chain described here comes from a study of T cell responses to AZD1222 COVID-19 vaccine. On the study more broadly: Combined were second doses at about 4 or about 12 weeks. Findings and caveats of the study: It should be noted that donors were predominantly white British and more often female, and clonal diversity was possibly underestimated.

Turning to this clone: Antigen: not known.

Germline V gene lookup returns CDR1 MNHEY and CDR2 SVGAGI. There are 14 residues in the CDR3. V was trimmed by 6 bases and J by 3 bases, leaving 13 bases between them. The protocol was immunoSEQ multiplex PCR, while the TCRdb copy is restricted to in-frame clones and leaves out a portion. The sample lists 100,000 to 120,000 clones; roughly nine tenths were seen once. V gene TRBV6-5 combines with J gene TRBJ2-3; D perhaps matches TRBD1 (6 bases). The clonotype comes from an adult in good health. Sequences were derived from peripheral blood, sampled on day 0 of AZD1222 vaccination. The CDR3 bases are TGTGCCAGCAGGAACAGGGAGTCGACAGATACGCAGTATTTT. Residues: CASRNRESTDTQYF.